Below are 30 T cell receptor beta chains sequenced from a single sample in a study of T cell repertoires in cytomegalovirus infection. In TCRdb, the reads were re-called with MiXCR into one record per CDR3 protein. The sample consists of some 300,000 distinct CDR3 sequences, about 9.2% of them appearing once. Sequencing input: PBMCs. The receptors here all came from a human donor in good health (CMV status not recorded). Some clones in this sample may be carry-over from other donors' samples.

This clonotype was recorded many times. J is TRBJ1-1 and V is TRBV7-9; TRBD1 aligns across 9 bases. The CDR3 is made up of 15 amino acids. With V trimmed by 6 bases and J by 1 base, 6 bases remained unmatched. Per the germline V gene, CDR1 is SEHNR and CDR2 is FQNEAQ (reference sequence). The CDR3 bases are TGTGCCAGCAGTCATCGGGACAGGGCGAACACTGAAGCTTTCTTT. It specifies CASSHRDRANTEAFF.

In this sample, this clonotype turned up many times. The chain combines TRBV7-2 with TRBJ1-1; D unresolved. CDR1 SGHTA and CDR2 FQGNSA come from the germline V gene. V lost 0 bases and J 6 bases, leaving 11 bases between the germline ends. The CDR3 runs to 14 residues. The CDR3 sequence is CASSLALVASEAFF. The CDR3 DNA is TGTGCCAGCAGCTTAGCGTTGGTCGCGTCTGAAGCTTTCTTT.

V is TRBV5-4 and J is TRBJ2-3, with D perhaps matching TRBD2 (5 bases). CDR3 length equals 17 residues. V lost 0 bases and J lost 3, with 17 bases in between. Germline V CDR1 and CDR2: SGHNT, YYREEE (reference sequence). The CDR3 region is CASSLDGIPRRTDTQYF. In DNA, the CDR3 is TGTGCCAGCAGCTTGGATGGGATTCCCCGGAGGACAGATACGCAGTATTTT.

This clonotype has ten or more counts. CDR3 amino acids: CSARWDRARSEAFF. The CDR3 DNA is TGCAGTGCTAGGTGGGACAGGGCGAGGTCTGAAGCTTTCTTT. The chain links TRBV20-1 to TRBJ1-1; TRBD1 matches at 9 bases. Germline CDR1 is DFQATT and CDR2 is SNEGSKA (reference sequence). The V and J ends lost 3 bases and 6 bases, in that order; junction bases with no gene match: 8. The CDR3 totals 14 residues.

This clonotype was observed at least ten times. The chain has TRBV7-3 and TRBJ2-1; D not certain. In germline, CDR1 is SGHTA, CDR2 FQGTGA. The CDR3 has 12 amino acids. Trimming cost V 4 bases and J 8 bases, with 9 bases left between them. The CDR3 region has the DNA TGTGCCAGCAGCTCCACCCGCGATGAGCAGTTCTTC. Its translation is CASSSTRDEQFF.

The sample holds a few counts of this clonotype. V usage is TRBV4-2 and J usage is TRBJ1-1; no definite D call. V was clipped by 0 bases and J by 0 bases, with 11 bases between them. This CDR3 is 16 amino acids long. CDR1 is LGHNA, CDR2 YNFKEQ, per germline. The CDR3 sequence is CASSQDGQALNTEAFF. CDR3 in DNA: TGTGCCAGCAGCCAAGATGGGCAGGCCTTGAACACTGAAGCTTTCTTT.

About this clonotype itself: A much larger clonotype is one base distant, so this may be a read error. The CDR3 loop is CASSSPRMVGYIF. The CDR3 DNA reads TGTGCCAGCAGCTCACCCAGGATGGTAGGCTACATCTTC. The gene calls are TRBV5-3 and TRBJ1-2; D unresolved. TRBV5-3 is annotated as an ORF whose role is uncertain. The CDR3 sequence is 13 residues long.

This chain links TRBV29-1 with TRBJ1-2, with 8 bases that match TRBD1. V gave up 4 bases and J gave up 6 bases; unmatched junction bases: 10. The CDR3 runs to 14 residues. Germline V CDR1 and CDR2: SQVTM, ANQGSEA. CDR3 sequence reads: CSVGSGRGLDGYTF. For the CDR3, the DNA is TGCAGCGTTGGGTCCGGCAGGGGGCTTGATGGCTACACCTTC.

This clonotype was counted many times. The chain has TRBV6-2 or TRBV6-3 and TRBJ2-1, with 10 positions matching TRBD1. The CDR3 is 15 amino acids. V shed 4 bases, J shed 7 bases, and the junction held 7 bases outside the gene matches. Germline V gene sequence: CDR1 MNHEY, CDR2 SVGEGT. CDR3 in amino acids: CASSSAGTGANEQFF. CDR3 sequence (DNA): TGTGCCAGCAGTTCAGCCGGGACAGGGGCAAATGAGCAGTTCTTC.

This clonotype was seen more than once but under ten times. The CDR3 sequence is CSATTGKTGELFF. The CDR3 DNA follows: TGCAGTGCTACGACAGGGAAGACCGGGGAGCTGTTTTTT. This chain joins TRBV20-1 and TRBJ2-2; TRBD1 matches at 7 bases. Trimming at V came to 4 bases and at J to 5 bases, leaving 4 bases not matched to a gene. This CDR3 contains 13 residues. The germline V gene has CDR1 DFQATT and CDR2 SNEGSKA (reference sequence).

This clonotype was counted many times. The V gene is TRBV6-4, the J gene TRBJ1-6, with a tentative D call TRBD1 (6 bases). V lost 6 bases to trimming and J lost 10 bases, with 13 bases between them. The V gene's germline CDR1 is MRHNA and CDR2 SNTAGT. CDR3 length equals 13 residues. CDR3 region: CASRRGPGSPLHF. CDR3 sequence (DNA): TGTGCCAGCAGGCGGGGGCCGGGCTCACCCCTCCACTTT.

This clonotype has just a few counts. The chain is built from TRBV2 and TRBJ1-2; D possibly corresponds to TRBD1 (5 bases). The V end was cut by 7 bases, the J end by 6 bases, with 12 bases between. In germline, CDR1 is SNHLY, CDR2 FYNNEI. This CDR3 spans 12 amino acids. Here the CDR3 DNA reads TGTGCCAGCATGGGGACGATCGATGGCTACACCTTC. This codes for CASMGTIDGYTF.

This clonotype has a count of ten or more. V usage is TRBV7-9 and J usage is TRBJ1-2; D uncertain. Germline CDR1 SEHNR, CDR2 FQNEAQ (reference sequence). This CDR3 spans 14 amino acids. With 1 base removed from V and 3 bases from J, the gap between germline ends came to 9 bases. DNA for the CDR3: TGTGCCAGCAGCTTAGACCAGGCGGACTATGGCTACACCTTC. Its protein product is CASSLDQADYGYTF. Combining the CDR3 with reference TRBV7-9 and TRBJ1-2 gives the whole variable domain DTGVSQNPRHKITKRGQNVTFRCDPISEHNRLYWYRQTLGQGPEFLTYFQNEAQLEKSRLLSDRFSAERPKGSFSTLEIQRTEQGDSAMYLCASSLDQADYGYTFGSGTRLTVV.

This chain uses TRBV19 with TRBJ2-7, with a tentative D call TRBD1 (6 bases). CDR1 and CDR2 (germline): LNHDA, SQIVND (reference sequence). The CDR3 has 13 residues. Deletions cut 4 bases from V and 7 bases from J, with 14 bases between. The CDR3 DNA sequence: TGTGCCAGTAGTACGGACAGCTGGCGGGAGCAGTACTTC. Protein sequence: CASSTDSWREQYF.

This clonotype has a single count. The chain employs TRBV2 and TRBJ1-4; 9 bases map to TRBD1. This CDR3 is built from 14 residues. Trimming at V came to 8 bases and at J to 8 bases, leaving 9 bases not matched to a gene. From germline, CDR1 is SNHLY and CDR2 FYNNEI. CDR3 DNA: TGTGCCAGCGGTTGGACAGGGGTTTCCGAAAAACTGTTTTTT. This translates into CASGWTGVSEKLFF.

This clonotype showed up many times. The CDR3 nucleotides are TGTGCCAGCAGCCTCACCCCAACCGACGCGGGTACGCAGTATTTT. It yields the protein CASSLTPTDAGTQYF. V and J are TRBV7-2 and TRBJ2-3, with a weak D call TRBD2 (5 bases). The CDR3 covers 15 residues. Germline V gene lookup returns CDR1 SGHTA and CDR2 FQGNSA. V was pared by 5 bases and J by 8 bases, with 20 bases between.

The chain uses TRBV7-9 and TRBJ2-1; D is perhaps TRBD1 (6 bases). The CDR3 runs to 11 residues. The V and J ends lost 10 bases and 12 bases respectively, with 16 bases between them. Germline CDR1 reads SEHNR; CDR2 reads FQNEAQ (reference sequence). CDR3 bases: TGTGCCACAAGGGGGAACAACGGGCAGTTCTTC. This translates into CATRGNNGQFF.

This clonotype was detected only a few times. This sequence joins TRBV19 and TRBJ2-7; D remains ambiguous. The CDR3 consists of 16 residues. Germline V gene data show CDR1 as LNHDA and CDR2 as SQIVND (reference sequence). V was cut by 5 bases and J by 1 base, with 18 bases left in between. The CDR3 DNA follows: TGTGCCAGTAGTGCTCCAGACGTGGCCGAGTCCTACGAGCAGTACTTC. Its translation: CASSAPDVAESYEQYF.

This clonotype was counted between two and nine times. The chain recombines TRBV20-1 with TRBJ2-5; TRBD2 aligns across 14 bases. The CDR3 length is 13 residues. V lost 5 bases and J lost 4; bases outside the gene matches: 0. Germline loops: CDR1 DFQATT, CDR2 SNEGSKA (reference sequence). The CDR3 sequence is CSAGLAGGETQYF. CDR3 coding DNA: TGCAGTGCTGGACTAGCGGGGGGAGAGACCCAGTACTTC.

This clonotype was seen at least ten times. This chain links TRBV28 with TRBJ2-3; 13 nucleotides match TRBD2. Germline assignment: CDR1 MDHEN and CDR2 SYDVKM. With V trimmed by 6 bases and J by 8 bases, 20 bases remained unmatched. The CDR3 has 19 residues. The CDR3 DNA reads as TGTGCCAGCAGCTCTTATAGGACTAGCGGGGGCCCGGACCGGGGTACGCAGTATTTT. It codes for CASSSYRTSGGPDRGTQYF.

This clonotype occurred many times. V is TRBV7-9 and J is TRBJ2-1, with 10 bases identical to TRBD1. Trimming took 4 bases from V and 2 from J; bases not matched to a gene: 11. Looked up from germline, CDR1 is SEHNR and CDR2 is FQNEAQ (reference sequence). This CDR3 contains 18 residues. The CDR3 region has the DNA TGTGCCAGCAGCTCCCCGGAGGTGGGACAGGGGCCCTACAATGAGCAGTTCTTC. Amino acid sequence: CASSSPEVGQGPYNEQFF.

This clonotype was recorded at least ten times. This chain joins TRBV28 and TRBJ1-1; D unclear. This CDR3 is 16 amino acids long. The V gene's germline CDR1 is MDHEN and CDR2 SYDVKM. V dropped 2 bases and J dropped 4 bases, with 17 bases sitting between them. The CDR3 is CASSLGPESRGTEAFF. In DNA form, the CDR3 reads TGTGCCAGCAGTTTAGGCCCCGAAAGTAGAGGCACTGAAGCTTTCTTT.

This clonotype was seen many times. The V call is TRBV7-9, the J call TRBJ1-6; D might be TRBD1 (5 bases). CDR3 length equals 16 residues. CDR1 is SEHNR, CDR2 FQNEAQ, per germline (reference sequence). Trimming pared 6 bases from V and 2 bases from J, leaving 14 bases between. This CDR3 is CASSWDQDTYNSPLHF. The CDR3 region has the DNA TGTGCCAGCAGTTGGGACCAGGACACCTATAATTCACCCCTCCACTTT.

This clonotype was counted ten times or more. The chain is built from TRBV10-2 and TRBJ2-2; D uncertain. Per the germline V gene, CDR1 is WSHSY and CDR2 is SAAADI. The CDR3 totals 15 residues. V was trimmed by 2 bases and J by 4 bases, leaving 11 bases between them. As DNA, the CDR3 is TGCGCCAGCAGTGAGAAGGGAAGACGCACCGGGGAGCTGTTTTTT. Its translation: CASSEKGRRTGELFF.

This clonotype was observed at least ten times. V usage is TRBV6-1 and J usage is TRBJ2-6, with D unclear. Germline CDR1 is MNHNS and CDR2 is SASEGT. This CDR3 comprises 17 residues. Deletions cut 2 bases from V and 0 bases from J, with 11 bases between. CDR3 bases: TGTGCCAGCAGTGAATACGAGACGGGCTCTGGGGCCAACGTCCTGACTTTC. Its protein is CASSEYETGSGANVLTF.

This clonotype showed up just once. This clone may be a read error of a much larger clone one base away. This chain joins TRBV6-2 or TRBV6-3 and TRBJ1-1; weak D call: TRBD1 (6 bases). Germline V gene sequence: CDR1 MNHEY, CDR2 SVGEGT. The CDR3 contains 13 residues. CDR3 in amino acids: CASRGHPDTDAFF. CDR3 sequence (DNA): TGTGCCAGCAGGGGACACCCGGACACTGATGCTTTCTTT.

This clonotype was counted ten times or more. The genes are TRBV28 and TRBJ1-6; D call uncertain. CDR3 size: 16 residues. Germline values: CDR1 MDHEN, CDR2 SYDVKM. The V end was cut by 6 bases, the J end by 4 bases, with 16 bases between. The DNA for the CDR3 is TGTGCCAGCAGGGGAGCCAGGAGGAAGTATAATTCACCCCTCCACTTT. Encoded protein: CASRGARRKYNSPLHF.

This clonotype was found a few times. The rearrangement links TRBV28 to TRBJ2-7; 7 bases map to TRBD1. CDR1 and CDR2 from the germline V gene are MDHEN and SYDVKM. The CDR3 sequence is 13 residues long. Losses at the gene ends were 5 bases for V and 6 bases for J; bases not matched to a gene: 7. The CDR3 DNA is TGTGCCAGCAGTCGAGGGACAGAAGCCGAGCAGTACGTC. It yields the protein CASSRGTEAEQYV.

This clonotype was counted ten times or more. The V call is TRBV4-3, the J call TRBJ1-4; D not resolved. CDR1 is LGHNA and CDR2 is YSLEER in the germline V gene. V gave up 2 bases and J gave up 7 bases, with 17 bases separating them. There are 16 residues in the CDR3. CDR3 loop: CASSQFQVEAGEKLFF. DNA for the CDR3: TGCGCCAGCAGCCAATTTCAGGTCGAGGCGGGTGAAAAACTGTTTTTT.

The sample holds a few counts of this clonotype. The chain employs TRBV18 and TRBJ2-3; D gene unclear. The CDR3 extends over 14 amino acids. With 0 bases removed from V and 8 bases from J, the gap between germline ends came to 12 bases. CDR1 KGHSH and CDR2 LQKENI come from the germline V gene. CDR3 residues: CASSPPEGAGTQYF. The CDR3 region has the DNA TGTGCCAGCTCACCACCGGAAGGCGCCGGTACGCAGTATTTT.